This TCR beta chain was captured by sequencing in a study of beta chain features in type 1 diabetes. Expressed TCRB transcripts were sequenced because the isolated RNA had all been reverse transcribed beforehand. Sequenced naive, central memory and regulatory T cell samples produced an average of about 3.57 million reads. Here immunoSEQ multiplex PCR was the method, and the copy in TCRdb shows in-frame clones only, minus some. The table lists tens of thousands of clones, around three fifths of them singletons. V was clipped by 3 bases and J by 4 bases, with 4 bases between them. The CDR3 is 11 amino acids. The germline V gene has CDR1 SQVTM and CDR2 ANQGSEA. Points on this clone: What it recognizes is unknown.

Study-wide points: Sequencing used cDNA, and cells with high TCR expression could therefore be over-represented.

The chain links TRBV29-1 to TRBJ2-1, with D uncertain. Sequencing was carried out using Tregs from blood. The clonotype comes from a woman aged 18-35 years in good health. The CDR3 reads CSVDSYNEQFF. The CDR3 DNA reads TGCAGCGTTGACAGTTACAATGAGCAGTTCTTC.